This is a list of T cell receptor beta chains from one sample in a study of blood T cells in healthy people across ages. Each CDR3 protein gets one entry after TCRdb re-called the 5' RACE reads with MiXCR. The table shows approximately 780,000 distinct CDR3 sequences, with roughly 24% occurring only once. The sample was also linked to a second study, of T cells of mothers and their children.

The sample comprised blood. All receptors come from a boy between 10 and 17 years old in good health. Each CDR3 is given with its conserved first and last residue. D genes are given only for firm matches.

j_call	v_call	d_call	cdr3_aa
-	TRBV7-2	-	CASSFHLDSVYEQYF
TRBJ2-5	TRBV5-1	TRBD2	CASSLEPAGGEETQYF
TRBJ2-7	TRBV7-2	-	CASSLRGSAYEQYF
TRBJ2-5	TRBV12-3/TRBV12-4	TRBD1	CASIEGARNQETQYF
TRBJ2-5	TRBV5-1	TRBD2	CASSLALAGGDEQSF
TRBJ2-5	TRBV7-9	-	CASSLVGNWYQETQYF
TRBJ2-7	TRBV9	-	CASSVDHLVMEQYF
-	TRBV27	-	CASSYETGSYEQYF
TRBJ2-2	TRBV6-2/TRBV6-3	TRBD2	CASTALSGGFTGELFF
TRBJ1-5	TRBV12-3/TRBV12-4	-	CASSWQGSNQPQHF
TRBJ1-6	TRBV20-1	TRBD1	CSVTQGAEDSPLHF
TRBJ2-1	TRBV6-1	TRBD2	CAIIAQDQRGNYNEQFF
TRBJ2-5	TRBV12-3/TRBV12-4	TRBD1	CASKFGTGQETQYF
-	TRBV6-1	-	CASSGWTAPYNEQFF
TRBJ2-1	TRBV25-1	TRBD1	CASSGGRGRGNEQFF
TRBJ1-5	TRBV5-5	-	CASSEAGAENQPQHF
-	TRBV7-2	TRBD2	CASSLNYGLAQETQYF
TRBJ1-2	TRBV12-3/TRBV12-4	-	CASSAPTRSAPYGYTF
-	TRBV29-1	-	CSATVGGGVPGSEQFF
TRBJ2-5	TRBV24-1	-	CATLTGFF